Below, 30 T cell receptor beta chains from the same sample are listed, as sequenced in a study of vaccination and CD4 T cells after COVID-19. As for treatment: roughly 10-day PBMC culture with coronavirus spike peptide pools or control peptides (ViraFEST assay). Their antigens remain unidentified. With the Oncomine TCR Beta short-read assay, DNA from cultured CD4+ T cells was sequenced. Via MiXCR, TCRdb re-called the PCR reads, giving one row per CDR3 protein. The sample includes some 13,000 distinct CDR3 sequences, about 61% seen only once; the top ten take approximately 8%. The sample consisted of CD4+ T cells from blood, cultured in vitro. These receptors came from a human donor who had recovered from COVID-19.

This clonotype showed up just a few times. J is TRBJ1-2 and V is TRBV10-2, with a possible D match to TRBD1 (6 bases). The V gene lost 8 bases and the J gene lost 1 base, with 11 bases spanning the gap. The germline V gene has CDR1 WSHSY and CDR2 SAAADI. The CDR3 runs to 13 residues. CDR3 sequence (DNA): TGCGCCAGCCGGGACACCAATAACTATGGCTACACCTTC. This gives the protein CASRDTNNYGYTF.

The chain carries TRBV28 and TRBJ2-5, with D maybe TRBD2 (6 bases). The V gene lost 7 bases and the J gene lost 1 base, with 19 bases spanning the gap. CDR1 is MDHEN and CDR2 is SYDVKM in the germline V gene. The CDR3 totals 16 residues. The DNA for the CDR3 is TGTGCCAGCACCGGGGGTGACAGCCTCCTCCAAGAGACCCAGTACTTC. Translating gives CASTGGDSLLQETQYF.

The chain employs TRBV7-9 and TRBJ2-5; 10 positions match TRBD1. Losses at the gene ends were 10 bases for V and 4 bases for J; bases not matched to a gene: 9. Per the germline V gene, CDR1 is SEHNR and CDR2 is FQNEAQ (reference sequence). This CDR3 is 14 amino acids long. CDR3: CAIAGTGVIETQYF. The DNA of the CDR3 is TGTGCCATCGCGGGGACAGGGGTTATAGAGACCCAGTACTTC.

V is TRBV20-1 and J is TRBJ2-2; no clear D. V was shortened by 4 bases and J by 6 bases, with 18 bases between the two germline ends. Germline V gene lookup returns CDR1 DFQATT and CDR2 SNEGSKA (reference sequence). There are 15 residues in the CDR3. CDR3 sequence: CSATPLGSSAGELFF. As DNA, the CDR3 is TGCAGTGCTACCCCATTGGGCTCGTCGGCCGGGGAGCTGTTTTTT.

The chain recombines TRBV20-1 with TRBJ2-1, with a possible D match to TRBD1 (5 bases). V gave up 1 base and J gave up 4 bases, with 14 bases separating them. There are 15 residues in the CDR3. Looked up from germline, CDR1 is DFQATT and CDR2 is SNEGSKA (reference sequence). The CDR3 DNA reads as TGCAGTGCTAGAGTGACAGCGCCTATGTACAATGAGCAGTTCTTC. Its translation is CSARVTAPMYNEQFF.

V is TRBV7-6 and J is TRBJ2-5; D is undetermined. The germline V and J ends were trimmed by 5 bases and 4 bases, with 5 bases remaining between them. From germline, CDR1 is SGHVS and CDR2 FNYEAQ. This CDR3 spans 11 amino acids. The CDR3 DNA follows: TGTGCCAGCAGCGTCACAGAGACCCAGTACTTC. Amino acid sequence: CASSVTETQYF. Combining the CDR3 with reference TRBV7-6 and TRBJ2-5 gives the whole variable domain GAGVSQSPRYKVTKRGQDVALRCDPISGHVSLYWYRQALGQGPEFLTYFNYEAQQDKSGLPNDRFSAERPEGSISTLTIQRTEQRDSAMYRCASSVTETQYFGPGTRLLVL.

The rearrangement uses TRBV10-2 and TRBJ1-1; D gene ambiguous. This CDR3 has 14 residues. CDR1 is WSHSY and CDR2 is SAAADI in the germline V gene. V was clipped by 6 bases and J by 0 bases, with 11 bases between them. In DNA, the CDR3 is TGCGCCAGCAGGCAAGTCAGTCTGAACACTGAAGCTTTCTTT. Its protein product is CASRQVSLNTEAFF.

The rearrangement links TRBV20-1 to TRBJ2-1, with TRBD2 identical over 14 bases. CDR3 size: 17 residues. Germline V CDR1 and CDR2: DFQATT, SNEGSKA (reference sequence). V lost 6 bases to trimming and J lost 3 bases; unmatched junction nucleotides: 10. This chain's CDR3 is CSAPGGLAGELYNEQFF. The CDR3 DNA reads TGCAGTGCCCCAGGGGGACTAGCGGGAGAGCTCTACAATGAGCAGTTCTTC.

The chain employs TRBV11-1 and TRBJ2-2; D unresolved. CDR1 is SGHAT and CDR2 is FQDESV in the germline V gene (reference sequence). The length of the CDR3 is 13 residues. V was clipped by 2 bases and J by 6 bases, with 7 bases between them. CDR3 in DNA: TGTGCCAGCAGCTTAATCGTCCCCGGGGAGCTGTTTTTT. Translating gives CASSLIVPGELFF.

This clonotype has just a few counts. The rearrangement joins TRBV19 to TRBJ1-5; D is undetermined. V was shortened by 8 bases and J by 6 bases, with 14 bases between the two germline ends. CDR1 and CDR2 from the germline V gene are LNHDA and SQIVND (reference sequence). The CDR3 runs to 13 residues. DNA of the CDR3: TGTGCCAGTTCAGCAATTGGTGGTCAGCCCCAGCATTTT. This codes for CASSAIGGQPQHF.

The chain recombines TRBV7-2 with TRBJ2-3; D not resolved. Trimming cost V 1 base and J 0 bases, with 11 bases left between them. Germline lookup yields CDR1 SGHTA and CDR2 FQGNSA. The CDR3 is 16 residues long. The CDR3 loop reads CASSLGGPGSTDTQYF. The CDR3 nucleotides are TGTGCCAGCAGCTTAGGTGGGCCCGGGAGCACAGATACGCAGTATTTT.

A few counts support this clonotype. The chain has TRBV20-1 and TRBJ2-3; the match to TRBD2 covers 9 bases. The length of the CDR3 is 13 residues. The trim removed 6 bases at V and 6 bases at J, leaving 7 bases unmatched. Germline V gene lookup returns CDR1 DFQATT and CDR2 SNEGSKA (reference sequence). This CDR3 reads CSALLAGPDTQYF. CDR3 sequence (DNA): TGCAGTGCCCTCCTAGCGGGACCCGATACGCAGTATTTT.

The chain is built from TRBV6-1 and TRBJ2-3, with TRBD2 matching over 11 bases. Germline trimming cut 6 bases from V and 0 bases from J; bases unmatched to any gene: 14. This CDR3 has 19 amino acids. Germline V gives CDR1 MNHNS, CDR2 SASEGT. CDR3 bases: TGTGCCAGCAGCTCACTAGCGGGAGACAAACTTTCTAGCACAGATACGCAGTATTTT. Its protein product is CASSSLAGDKLSSTDTQYF.

This clonotype was detected only a few times. The rearrangement links TRBV6-1 to TRBJ1-5, with D perhaps matching TRBD1 (5 bases). The germline gives CDR1 MNHNS, CDR2 SASEGT. The length of the CDR3 is 13 residues. CDR3 DNA sequence: TGTGCGTGCACCCGGGGGGTAAGGCAGCCCCAGCATTTT. Translated, it gives CACTRGVRQPQHF.

J is TRBJ1-2 and V is TRBV30; no firm D call. Trimming cost V 1 base and J 4 bases, with 4 bases left between them. Germline lookup yields CDR1 GTSNPN and CDR2 SVGIG (reference sequence). The CDR3 length is 11 residues. In DNA form, the CDR3 reads TGTGCCTGGAGTGAGGGCTATGGCTACACCTTC. Amino acid sequence: CAWSEGYGYTF.

The chain links TRBV7-8 to TRBJ1-1; 7 bases align to TRBD1. V shed 1 base, J shed 10 bases, and the junction held 15 bases outside the gene matches. The CDR3 has 16 residues. Germline CDR1 SGHVS, CDR2 FQNEAQ. DNA for the CDR3: TGTGCCAGCAGCTTAGTCGGCTCTACGGGACAGAATTTAGCTTTCTTT. Amino acids: CASSLVGSTGQNLAFF. The whole variable domain, filled in from reference TRBV7-8 and TRBJ1-1, reads GAGVSQSPRYKVAKRGQDVALRCDPISGHVSLFWYQQALGQGPEFLTYFQNEAQLDKSGLPSDRFFAERPEGSVSTLKIQRTQQEDSAVYLCASSLVGSTGQNLAFFGQGTRLTVV.

The rearrangement uses TRBV12-3 or TRBV12-4 and TRBJ1-2; D is unresolved. This CDR3 region has 12 residues. Deletions cut 4 bases from V and 7 bases from J, with 10 bases between. CDR3 sequence: CASSYAGGGYTF. The CDR3 region has the DNA TGTGCCAGCAGTTATGCCGGTGGTGGCTACACCTTC.

V is TRBV20-1 and J is TRBJ2-2; possibly TRBD1 for D (5 bases). The V gene lost 0 bases and the J gene lost 2 bases, with 13 bases spanning the gap. The CDR3 sequence is 16 residues long. The V gene's germline CDR1 is DFQATT and CDR2 SNEGSKA (reference sequence). CDR3 sequence: CSARDRRQGNTGELFF. The CDR3 coding sequence is TGCAGTGCTAGAGACCGACGGCAGGGCAACACCGGGGAGCTGTTTTTT.

The V and J genes are TRBV27 and TRBJ1-5; possible D gene TRBD1, 5 bases. The CDR3 contains 15 residues. V lost 3 bases to trimming and J lost 4 bases, with 13 bases between them. Germline V CDR1 and CDR2: MNHEY, SMNVEV (reference sequence). CDR3 amino acids: CASSLGGWGNQPQHF. As DNA, the CDR3 is TGTGCCAGCAGTTTGGGGGGATGGGGGAATCAGCCCCAGCATTTT.

The chain is built from TRBV12-5 and TRBJ2-4; 9 bases are shared with TRBD1. The CDR3 consists of 14 residues. CDR1 and CDR2 from the germline V gene are LGHNT and FRNRAP. The CDR3, as DNA: TGTGCGTCTGGACCCGGGACAGGGATAAACATTCAGTACTTC. Translating gives CASGPGTGINIQYF.

The chain links TRBV20-1 to TRBJ2-3, with D unresolved. Germline V gives CDR1 DFQATT, CDR2 SNEGSKA (reference sequence). The CDR3 has 15 residues. V lost 3 bases, J lost 4 bases, and 17 bases lay in between. CDR3 in amino acids: CSASGTEPSSDTQYF. DNA of the CDR3: TGCAGTGCTAGTGGAACGGAACCTTCCTCAGATACGCAGTATTTT.

The V call is TRBV27, the J call TRBJ1-6, with unresolved D. Germline loops: CDR1 MNHEY, CDR2 SMNVEV (reference sequence). CDR3 length: 12 amino acids. Trimming cost V 0 bases and J 9 bases, with 3 bases left between them. Here the CDR3 reads CASSLSSSPLHF. The CDR3 coding sequence is TGTGCCAGCAGTTTATCGAGTTCACCCCTCCACTTT.

Details on this clonotype: Relative to the germline gene, one junction end is altered; a read error may explain this. This chain uses TRBV20-1 with TRBJ1-5; D is unclear. The CDR3 runs 13 residues. Germline assignment: CDR1 DFQATT and CDR2 SNEGSKA (reference sequence). The CDR3 coding sequence is TGCAGTGCTAGAAGGAAGAGCAATCGGCCCCAGCATTTT. It codes for CSARRKSNRPQHF.

The chain recombines TRBV7-2 with TRBJ1-1; D is ambiguous. Trimming took off 0 bases at V and 0 bases at J, with 17 bases between the two ends. Germline assignment: CDR1 SGHTA and CDR2 FQGNSA. The CDR3 spans 18 residues. CDR3 region: CASSLAPSGIGMNTEAFF. The CDR3 DNA reads as TGTGCCAGCAGCTTAGCGCCGTCGGGAATAGGGATGAACACTGAAGCTTTCTTT.

In its sample, this clonotype was seen once. The chain employs TRBV5-1 and TRBJ1-2; 10 bases are shared with TRBD1. The germline V gene has CDR1 SGHRS and CDR2 YFSETQ. The trim removed 3 bases at V and 7 bases at J, leaving 6 bases unmatched. The CDR3 totals 14 residues. The CDR3 region is CASSSGQGDGGYTF. DNA for the CDR3: TGCGCCAGCAGCTCTGGACAGGGGGATGGTGGCTACACCTTC.

This clonotype was detected only a few times. The chain has TRBV28 and TRBJ1-2, with D possibly being TRBD1 (5 bases). CDR1 is MDHEN and CDR2 is SYDVKM in the germline V gene. Trimming left V 10 bases short and J 2 bases short, with 17 bases between. This CDR3 is 14 amino acids long. The CDR3 DNA is TGTGCCACCCAGACAGTGAGAGCGAACTATGGCTACACCTTC. Translation gives CATQTVRANYGYTF.

CDR3 in DNA: TGTGCCAGCAGCTTATCGGGGTTCAACAATCAGCCCCAGCATTTT. Encoded protein: CASSLSGFNNQPQHF. This sequence joins TRBV7-2 and TRBJ1-5, with D uncertain. The V gene lost 2 bases and the J gene lost 3 bases, with 11 bases spanning the gap. This CDR3 contains 15 residues. Germline CDR1 is SGHTA and CDR2 is FQGNSA.

V usage is TRBV10-3 and J usage is TRBJ1-2; no firm D call. Per the germline V gene, CDR1 is ENHRY and CDR2 is SYGVKD. Trimming took 0 bases from V and 3 from J, leaving 11 bases between them. This CDR3 comprises 15 residues. DNA of the CDR3: TGTGCCATCAGTGAGTCGAGTAACACTTACTATGGCTACACCTTC. Its translation: CAISESSNTYYGYTF.

CDR3 nucleotides: TGTGCCAGCAGCTTCGCCTACGACAGCTCCTACGAGCAGTACTTC. Protein sequence: CASSFAYDSSYEQYF. This chain joins TRBV11-3 and TRBJ2-7; possible D gene TRBD1, 5 bases. This CDR3 has 15 amino acids. Germline-derived CDR1 and CDR2 are SGHNT and YENEEA. Trimming shortened V by 3 bases and J by 0 bases, and 12 bases separated the two germline ends.

The rearrangement uses TRBV7-6 and TRBJ2-3, with D tentatively TRBD1 or TRBD2 (5 bases each). CDR1 and CDR2 from the germline V gene are SGHVS and FNYEAQ. This CDR3 region has 15 residues. V was clipped by 5 bases and J by 2 bases, with 14 bases between them. CDR3 nucleotides: TGTGCCAGCAGCGAGAACCGGGACGCCACAGATACGCAGTATTTT. This codes for CASSENRDATDTQYF.